One sample yielded the 17 T cell receptor beta chains listed below, sequenced in a study of tumor and adjacent non-tumor tissue in lung cancer. No cell sorting was done before RNA was extracted from the tissue. The normal lung tissue was taken more than 3 cm from the tumor edge. Three rounds of nested PCR, following a modified ARM-PCR protocol, produced the TCRbeta library. TCRdb reprocessed the multiplex PCR reads with MiXCR, giving one entry per CDR3 protein. In the table there are 75,000 to 90,000 distinct CDR3 sequences, roughly three quarters of which are singletons. The source material was distant non-tumor lung tissue. Source of these receptors: a woman aged 45 to 65 with non-small cell lung cancer.

As for this clonotype: The junction departs from germline at one end; a sequencing error may be responsible. The chain employs TRBV29-1 and TRBJ2-1; D gene unclear. The germline V gene has CDR1 SQVTM and CDR2 ANQGSEA. CDR3 length equals 10 residues. CDR3: CSVEVNDQFF. Here the CDR3 DNA reads TGCAGCGTTGAGGTAAATGACCAGTTCTTC.

Comments on this clonotype: This likely comes from a read error, as the CDR3 has no conserved phenylalanine or tryptophan at its end. The chain couples TRBV4-2 to TRBJ2-1, with TRBD1 matching over 7 bases. The germline V gene encodes CDR1 LGHNA and CDR2 YNFKEQ. The CDR3 length is 15 residues. Losses at the gene ends were 2 bases for V and 6 bases for J; bases not matched to a gene: 7. The CDR3 spells CASSQIGTASNEQFY. CDR3 DNA sequence: TGTGCCAGCAGCCAAATCGGGACAGCATCCAATGAGCAGTTCTAC.

In DNA, the CDR3 is TGCAGCGGGGGTAGATTCGGGGAGACCCAGTACTTC. Protein: CSGGRFGETQYF. The genes are TRBV29-1 and TRBJ2-5; D not resolved. Trimming removed 7 bases at V and 5 bases at J, with 14 bases between. This CDR3 is built from 12 residues. The germline gives CDR1 SQVTM, CDR2 ANQGSEA.

As regards this clonotype: One end of the junction varies from germline; a read error may be responsible. The V gene is TRBV6-1, the J gene TRBJ1-2; D ambiguous. The CDR3 totals 14 residues. In germline, CDR1 is MNHNS, CDR2 SASEGT. The chain's CDR3 is CASNGRGFDYDYTF. Written as DNA, the CDR3 is TGTGCCAGCAATGGCAGAGGGTTCGACTATGACTACACCTTC.

Worth noting for this clonotype: One end of the junction is discordant with germline, which a read error may explain. The rearrangement uses TRBV7-8 and TRBJ2-5; TRBD1 agrees at 7 bases. This CDR3 is 18 amino acids long. Germline CDR1 reads SGHVS; CDR2 reads FQNEAQ. The CDR3 DNA reads TGTGCCAGCAGCTTAATATTGGGACAGATAGGATCACAAGAGATCCAGTACTTC. It is translated as CASSLILGQIGSQEIQYF.

This clonotype was observed many times. The V call is TRBV5-1, the J call TRBJ1-1; D not resolved. The CDR3 length is 15 residues. Deletions cut 0 bases from V and 1 base from J, with 10 bases between. Germline values: CDR1 SGHRS, CDR2 YFSETQ. CDR3 in amino acids: CASSLVARENTEAFF. The CDR3 nucleotides read TGCGCCAGCAGCTTGGTTGCCAGAGAGAACACTGAAGCTTTCTTT.

With respect to this clonotype: Since the CDR3 does not end with the conserved phenylalanine or tryptophan, this likely comes from a read error. The chain joins TRBV11-2 to TRBJ2-3, with 7 nucleotides matching TRBD1. The CDR3 extends over 15 amino acids. Germline CDR1 SGHAT, CDR2 FQNNGV. CDR3 nucleotides: TGTGCCAACAGCCATGACAGGGCTAGCACAGACACGCAGTATTTA. It codes for CANSHDRASTDTQYL.

The chain combines TRBV12-3 or TRBV12-4 with TRBJ2-2; no definite D call. This CDR3 region has 15 residues. The V end was cut by 4 bases, the J end by 8 bases, with 17 bases between. CDR3 amino acids: CASSSPDPVPGELFF. CDR3 coding DNA: TGTGCCAGCAGTTCCCCGGACCCCGTGCCAGGGGAGCTGTTTTTT.

This clonotype is labeled as medium-sized. The rearrangement links TRBV12-3 or TRBV12-4 to TRBJ2-7, with no clear D. V shed 8 bases and J shed 1 base, with 9 bases lying between them. This CDR3 has 12 residues. CDR3 protein: CASGRGSYEQYF. The CDR3, as DNA: TGTGCCAGCGGCCGTGGTTCCTACGAGCAGTACTTC.

This clonotype appeared a few times. The chain is built from TRBV28 and TRBJ2-5, with 9 bases that match TRBD1. This CDR3 has 15 amino acids. V lost 4 bases and J lost 5; bases outside the gene matches: 8. The germline V gene encodes CDR1 MDHEN and CDR2 SYDVKM. The CDR3 nucleotides are TGTGCCAGCAGTTCGCCGGACAGGGGAGGCGAGACCCAGTACTTC. Translating it yields CASSSPDRGGETQYF.

As concerns this clonotype: The junction departs from germline at one end; a sequencing error may be responsible. The chain joins TRBV5-4 to TRBJ1-2, with 7 bases fitting TRBD1. Germline CDR1 is SGHNT and CDR2 is YYREEE (reference sequence). The CDR3 spans 17 residues. As DNA, the CDR3 is TGTGCCAGCATCAACCTCCCGGACAGGCCGTCTAACCATGGCTACACCTTC. This encodes CASINLPDRPSNHGYTF.

This clonotype occurred a few times. J is TRBJ2-7 and V is TRBV12-3 or TRBV12-4; D may be TRBD2 (6 bases). This CDR3 is built from 15 residues. Trimming cost V 9 bases and J 1 base, with 19 bases left between them. In DNA, the CDR3 is TGTGCCAGGAGCCGTTCGTGTGGGGGGTCCTACGAGCAGTACTTC. It is translated as CARSRSCGGSYEQYF.

As for this clonotype: At one boundary the junction diverges from the germline segment, which might be a read error. This chain uses TRBV29-1 with TRBJ1-1, with D possibly TRBD1 on 5 matching bases. The CDR3 length is 16 residues. Germline V gene data show CDR1 as SQVTM and CDR2 as ANQGSEA. The CDR3 nucleotides are TGCAGCGTTGAATGGACCCCGACAGCTTTAGACGCTGAAGCCTTCTTT. Its translation is CSVEWTPTALDAEAFF. The whole variable domain, filled in from reference TRBV29-1 and TRBJ1-1, reads SAVISQKPSRDICQRGTSLTIQCQVDSQVTMMFWYRQQPGQSLTLIATANQGSEATYESGFVIDKFPISRPNLTFSTLTVSNMSPEDSSIYLCSVEWTPTALDAEAFFGQGTRLTVV.

Points on this clonotype: At one of its ends the junction is not consistent with the germline gene, which may arise from a read error. The genes are TRBV6-2 or TRBV6-3 and TRBJ2-7, with TRBD2 identical over 13 bases. The CDR3 loop spans 15 amino acids. CDR1 is MNHEY, CDR2 SVGEGT, per germline. The chain's CDR3 is CASSIGLAGVDEHYF. In DNA, the CDR3 is TGTGCCAGCAGTATCGGACTAGCGGGAGTAGACGAGCATTACTTC.

This clonotype was seen many times. Germline is not matched at one junction end, which may reflect a read error. The rearrangement links TRBV6-1 to TRBJ2-7; 9 bases are a match to TRBD1. Looked up from germline, CDR1 is MNHNS and CDR2 is SASEGT. This CDR3 has 15 amino acids. Here the CDR3 DNA reads TGTGCCGGCAGTGAAACGGACAGGGGAGCCTACGAGCAGTACTTC. Protein sequence: CAGSETDRGAYEQYF.

Note on this clonotype: One junction end disagrees with the germline gene, perhaps due to a read error. The CDR3 sequence: CGGSQDLTSNQPQHF. The CDR3 DNA sequence: TGTGGCGGCAGCCAAGACCTCACTAGCAATCAGCCCCAGCACTTT. V is TRBV4-2 and J is TRBJ1-5; no reliable D call. CDR1 is LGHNA and CDR2 is YNFKEQ in the germline V gene. The CDR3 sequence is 15 residues long.

This clonotype was counted a few times. Germline and junction disagree at one end, which may indicate a read error. The J gene is TRBJ2-2, the V gene TRBV10-3; 7 positions agree with TRBD1. Germline V lookup: CDR1 ENHRY, CDR2 SYGVKD. The CDR3 sequence is 18 residues long. The CDR3 region is CAISARQGSRTYTGEPSF. The DNA for the CDR3 is TGTGCCATCAGTGCGCGACAGGGAAGCAGGACCTACACCGGGGAGCCGTCTTTT.